The clone carrying this T cell receptor (beta chain) is a singleton in its sample. The data originate from a study of high-grade serous ovarian cancer treatment subgroups. Generated by immunoSEQ multiplex PCR, the TCRdb table keeps only in-frame clones and is missing some. Among around 5,000 clones, 60% to 85% were seen once, and the ten largest hold about 9.7%. Tumor samples were obtained before definitive surgery or chemotherapy. The V end was cut by 4 bases, the J end by 2 bases, with 6 bases between. The germline V gene encodes CDR1 SGHRS and CDR2 YFSETQ. The CDR3 is made up of 12 amino acids. V usage is TRBV5-1 and J usage is TRBJ1-2; D is unresolved. The specimen sequenced was tumor tissue. The sequence derives from a human donor with high-grade serous ovarian cancer. Here the CDR3 DNA reads TGCGCCAGCAGCCCCTCAAACTATGGCTACACCTTC. This gives the protein CASSPSNYGYTF.